These T cell receptor beta chains were read from a single sample in a study of T cells in Graves' hyperthyroidism and ophthalmopathy. TCRdb redid the calling of the multiplex PCR reads with MiXCR, one entry per CDR3 protein. The sample records around 500,000 distinct CDR3 sequences, around a fifth being singletons. The sample comprised blood. All receptors come from a woman aged 70-85 years with Graves' ophthalmopathy. CDR3s include the opening cysteine and the closing phenylalanine or tryptophan. A D gene is named only where the DNA matches it firmly. Size values are once, few and many counts, or a class for expanded clones, and some rows have none.

>-|TRBV24-1|TRBJ1-2|-
CATSSGINYGYTF
TGTGCCACCTCATCAGGAATTAACTATGGCTACACCTTC
>-|TRBV6-6|TRBJ1-2|many
CASSYLGADYGYTF
TGTGCCAGCAGTTACCTGGGGGCAGACTATGGCTACACCTTC
>-|TRBV7-9|TRBJ1-2|-
CASSADGIRLNYGYTF
TGTGCCAGCAGCGCCGACGGCATCAGACTGAACTATGGCTACACCTTC
>-|TRBV12-3/TRBV12-4|TRBJ1-1|many
CASRADRLNTEAFF
TGTGCCAGCAGGGCGGACAGACTGAACACTGAAGCTTTCTTT
>-|TRBV19|TRBJ2-2|few
CASSGGELFF
TGTGCCAGTAGCGGCGGGGAGCTGTTTTTT
>TRBD1|TRBV4-3|TRBJ2-3|-
CASSQVPGGPTDTQYF
TGCGCCAGCAGCCAAGTACCAGGGGGCCCTACAGATACGCAGTATTTT
>-|TRBV7-2|TRBJ2-7|many
CASTQLGLYSYEQYF
TGTGCCAGCACCCAGTTGGGGCTCTACTCCTACGAGCAGTACTTC
>-|TRBV7-3|TRBJ1-3|-
CASSLTSGSGNTIYF
TGTGCCAGCAGCTTAACCTCAGGTTCAGGAAACACCATATATTTT
>TRBD1|TRBV5-1|TRBJ1-1|few
CASSLHTGAIGNTEAFF
TGCGCCAGCAGCCTTCATACAGGGGCGATAGGGAACACTGAAGCTTTCTTT
>-|TRBV11-2|TRBJ1-2|-
CAGSLAGEHYGYTF
TGTGCCGGCAGCTTAGCTGGGGAACACTATGGCTACACCTTC
>TRBD2|TRBV7-9|TRBJ2-1|few
CASSLAQLAGVIGNEQFF
TGTGCCAGCAGCTTAGCCCAGCTAGCGGGAGTCATTGGGAATGAGCAGTTCTTC
>TRBD1|TRBV3-1|TRBJ1-1|-
CASSRTGIGTEAFF
TGTGCCAGCAGCCGGACAGGGATAGGCACTGAAGCTTTCTTT
>TRBD1|TRBV7-8|TRBJ2-7|-
CASSPPGTGVEQYF
TGTGCCAGCAGCCCCCCCGGGACAGGCGTCGAGCAGTACTTC
>-|TRBV18|TRBJ2-3|-
CASSPNSPHTDTQYF
TGTGCCAGCTCACCAAACAGTCCCCACACAGATACGCAGTATTTT
>TRBD2|TRBV12-3/TRBV12-4|TRBJ2-1|few
CASSYGPALAGVNEQFF
TGTGCCAGCAGTTATGGCCCGGCGCTAGCGGGAGTCAATGAGCAGTTCTTC
>-|TRBV15|TRBJ2-7|few
CATSRDLSSADTYEQYF
TGTGCCACCAGCAGAGATCTTTCGTCGGCAGATACCTACGAGCAGTACTTC
>TRBD2|TRBV20-1|TRBJ2-5|few
CSARGLAGVQETQYF
TGCAGTGCACGAGGACTAGCGGGAGTCCAAGAGACCCAGTACTTC
>-|TRBV6-2/TRBV6-3|TRBJ2-7|many
CASSDYYEQYF
TGTGCCAGCAGTGACTACTACGAGCAGTACTTC
>TRBD1|TRBV2|TRBJ1-4|many
CASSRQGLLNEKLFF
TGTGCCAGCAGTCGACAGGGGTTATTGAATGAAAAACTGTTTTTT
>-|TRBV6-1|TRBJ2-3|few
CASSLSPIADTQYF
TGTGCCAGCAGTCTCTCCCCGATTGCAGATACGCAGTATTTT
>-|TRBV12-5|TRBJ2-6|-
CASGLYTGTYKISGANVLTF
TGTGCTAGTGGTTTGTACACCGGGACATACAAAATCTCTGGGGCCAACGTCCTGACTTTC
>TRBD2|TRBV10-1|TRBJ2-3|-
CASSESTPGLAGGRDTDTQYF
TGCGCCAGCAGTGAGTCGACTCCTGGACTAGCGGGAGGTCGCGACACAGATACGCAGTATTTT
>-|TRBV9|TRBJ1-5|few
CASSFGQFRPQHF
TGTGCCAGCAGCTTCGGACAGTTTCGGCCCCAGCATTTT
>-|TRBV28|TRBJ1-2|few
CASRTAGYGYTF
TGTGCCAGCAGGACGGCGGGCTATGGCTACACCTTC
>TRBD1|TRBV6-5|TRBJ2-5|-
CASGNRGPQETQYF
TGTGCCAGCGGTAACAGGGGCCCCCAAGAGACCCAGTACTTC